This T cell receptor (beta chain) was captured by sequencing in a study of technical replicates of blood from a handful of donors. Sequenced by immunoSEQ multiplex PCR; TCRdb stores in-frame clones only, minus some. The sample lists approximately 94,000 clones; about 95% were seen once. Sequencing was performed on T cells isolated from PBMCs. This sequence originates from a human donor in good health.

In DNA form, the CDR3 reads TGTGCCAGTACAGGGTCGTGGAACTATGGCTACACCTTC. It yields the protein CASTGSWNYGYTF. V usage is TRBV6-5 and J usage is TRBJ1-2; possible D gene TRBD1, 6 bases. Trimming pared 9 bases from V and 2 bases from J, leaving 13 bases between. The CDR3 consists of 13 residues. CDR1 and CDR2 (germline): MNHEY, SVGAGI.